The entry below gives a single T cell receptor beta chain sequence along with its context. Profiled with immunoSEQ multiplex PCR; TCRdb holds only in-frame clones, not every one. This table holds approximately 84,000 clones, roughly 80% found once. This sample stems from a study of blood T cell repertoires in COVID-19. The CDR3 sequence is 13 residues long. V was cut by 2 bases and J by 7 bases, with 9 bases left in between. Germline CDR1 reads LGHNA; CDR2 reads YNFKEQ. The receptor was derived from a human donor in a cohort sampled during active COVID-19. This chain connects TRBV4-2 to TRBJ2-1; TRBD2 might be the D (7 bases). Sequenced sample: peripheral blood. The CDR3 nucleotides are TGTGCCAGCAGCCAAAGGGGGGGAAATGAGCAGTTCTTC. This translates into CASSQRGGNEQFF.